A selection of T cell receptor beta chains follows, all from one sample in a study of T cells after yellow fever vaccination. MiXCR, run by TCRdb on the 5' RACE reads, gives a single entry per CDR3 protein. There are some 150,000 distinct CDR3 sequences in the sample; approximately 6.6% occur only once, and over 0.55% lies in the top ten. Sequences were derived from CD4+ T cells sorted from PBMCs, sampled 10 days after the yellow fever booster vaccination. The receptor source for this set is a man under 40 who received the YFV17D yellow fever vaccine. Each CDR3 is given with its conserved first and last residue.

J gene,V gene,CDR3 protein
TRBJ2-3,TRBV20-1,CSARLRDATDTQYF
TRBJ2-1,TRBV5-1,CASTDTSGSYNEQFF
TRBJ2-7,TRBV27,CASSFGAGEPYEQYF
TRBJ2-3,TRBV7-6,CASSLPTSGRLDTQYF
TRBJ2-5,TRBV14,CASSQVSRKETQYF
TRBJ1-1,TRBV6-5,CASSYGPGRGSEAFF
TRBJ2-2,TRBV9,CASRTSGMEDTGELFF
TRBJ2-6,TRBV12-3/TRBV12-4,CASSSVRRGANVLTF
TRBJ1-6,TRBV7-2,CASSRDRVVSPLHF
TRBJ2-2,TRBV20-1,CSPSAVLPTGELFF
TRBJ2-1,TRBV28,CASSPRAGSSYNEQFF
TRBJ1-2,TRBV2,CASRNTGVGYGYTF
TRBJ2-7,TRBV6-2/TRBV6-3,CASRVAGGPLEQYF
TRBJ2-7,TRBV4-3,CASSRRQGSTYEQYF
TRBJ1-5,TRBV20-1,CSARSGAGVQPQHF
TRBJ1-5,TRBV20-1,CSARTGPNQPQHF
TRBJ2-5,TRBV18,CASSPGTGRLETQYF